A single sample is the source of the 19 T cell receptor beta chains below, sequenced in a study of T cell responses to AZD1222 COVID-19 vaccine (dated by TCRdb to the early 2020s). The library was obtained by the immunoSEQ multiplex PCR assay. TCRdb re-hosts the immuneACCESS table, in-frame sequences only. Its copies lack some clones; in the studies checked, an unresolved V gene accounts for under half of them, and the cause for the rest is not known. A total of 100,000 to 150,000 clones appear in this sample, roughly 90% of them only once. The ten top clones hold around 8.2% of the sample. In light of the paper, this sample's time point label describes: about 28 days (+/-7) after the second vaccine dose. Sequenced material: peripheral blood, taken 28 days after the second AZD1222 dose. Receptors originate from an adult who received the AZD1222 COVID-19 vaccine.

The chain carries TRBV12-3 or TRBV12-4 and TRBJ1-2; no clear D gene. The V and J ends lost 2 bases and 4 bases respectively, with 8 bases between them. The CDR3 is made up of 13 amino acids. The CDR3 protein is CASSLRSVYGYTF. DNA for the CDR3: TGTGCCAGCAGTTTACGTAGTGTCTATGGCTACACCTTC.

This chain connects TRBV7-9 to TRBJ1-2, with D possibly TRBD1 on 6 matching bases. The CDR3 runs to 14 residues. Germline CDR1 is SEHNR and CDR2 is FQNEAQ (reference sequence). Between the trimmed V and J ends, which lost 5 bases and 4 bases, there was a span of 14 bases. The CDR3 here is CASSATGQIYGYTF. CDR3 coding DNA: TGTGCCAGCAGCGCCACCGGACAGATCTATGGCTACACCTTC.

This chain joins TRBV28 and TRBJ1-1; D perhaps matches TRBD1 (5 bases). The V end lost 8 bases, the J end lost 0 bases, and 16 bases lay between the germline ends. The CDR3 has 15 amino acids. CDR1 MDHEN and CDR2 SYDVKM come from the germline V gene. The CDR3 DNA is TGTGCCAGCCGGATGGCCGGGGCCTTGAACACTGAAGCTTTCTTT. It yields the protein CASRMAGALNTEAFF.

The chain employs TRBV7-6 and TRBJ2-3; D gene ambiguous. The CDR3 sequence is 15 residues long. Germline lookup yields CDR1 SGHVS and CDR2 FNYEAQ. Trimming cost V 6 bases and J 2 bases, with 15 bases left between them. CDR3 DNA: TGTGCCAGCAGAGGGCAAATGGGGTTCACAGATACGCAGTATTTT. Its translation is CASRGQMGFTDTQYF.

The rearrangement uses TRBV25-1 and TRBJ2-5; TRBD1 is a possible D gene (6 bases). Germline CDR1 and CDR2: MGHDK and SYGVNS. The CDR3 is 16 residues long. Trimming stripped 4 bases from V and 1 base from J, with 16 bases between. The CDR3 DNA follows: TGTGCCAGCAGTGGCCAGGGGAAGGGACCCCAAGAGACCCAGTACTTC. Encoded protein: CASSGQGKGPQETQYF.

The genes are TRBV7-8 and TRBJ2-1, with 9 bases lining up with TRBD2. This CDR3 has 15 residues. The ends lost 3 bases at V and 5 bases at J; junction bases unmatched: 5. CDR1 is SGHVS and CDR2 is FQNEAQ in the germline V gene. DNA for the CDR3: TGTGCCAGCAGCTTTCGACTAGCGGAAGACAATGAGCAGTTCTTC. Protein sequence: CASSFRLAEDNEQFF.

This sequence joins TRBV7-9 and TRBJ2-1; the D is unclear. CDR3 length: 12 amino acids. Trimming removed 3 bases at V and 7 bases at J, with 7 bases between. Germline values: CDR1 SEHNR, CDR2 FQNEAQ (reference sequence). CDR3: CASSFLGNEQFF. The CDR3 DNA reads as TGTGCCAGCAGCTTTTTAGGAAATGAGCAGTTCTTC.

V usage is TRBV6-5 and J usage is TRBJ1-1; D is perhaps TRBD1 (6 bases). V was clipped by 0 bases and J by 0 bases, with 11 bases between them. The CDR3 contains 16 residues. CDR1 MNHEY and CDR2 SVGAGI come from the germline V gene. DNA for the CDR3: TGTGCCAGCAGTTACTCGCCAGGGGTCATGAACACTGAAGCTTTCTTT. This sequence encodes CASSYSPGVMNTEAFF.

This clone was picked up one time. V is TRBV6-6 and J is TRBJ1-6, with TRBD1 matching over 9 bases. CDR3 length equals 16 residues. Germline V CDR1 and CDR2: MNHNY, SVGAGI (reference sequence). The J segment lost 8 bases and the V segment lost 2 bases, leaving 7 bases of the junction unmatched. CDR3 loop: CASSYLIGTGHSPLHF. In DNA, the CDR3 is TGTGCCAGCAGTTACCTCATCGGGACAGGGCATTCACCCCTCCACTTT.

This clone was seen once. The chain joins TRBV7-9 to TRBJ1-1, with 7 bases matching TRBD1. The CDR3 runs 19 residues. J was trimmed by 2 bases and V by 7 bases; bases with no gene match: 22. Germline lookup yields CDR1 SEHNR and CDR2 FQNEAQ (reference sequence). The CDR3 here is CASTPKVGRAGTANTEAFF. CDR3 DNA: TGTGCCAGCACACCCAAAGTGGGCCGGGCCGGGACAGCAAACACTGAAGCTTTCTTT.

V and J are TRBV7-9 and TRBJ2-2; 7 nucleotides match TRBD1. From germline, CDR1 is SEHNR and CDR2 FQNEAQ (reference sequence). V gave up 9 bases and J gave up 4 bases; unmatched junction bases: 8. The CDR3 extends over 14 amino acids. The CDR3 DNA reads TGTGCCAGTGACAAGGGACAGATCACCGGGGAGCTGTTTTTT. Translation: CASDKGQITGELFF.

The V and J genes are TRBV5-1 and TRBJ1-2; D is undetermined. The CDR3 consists of 12 residues. Between the trimmed V and J ends, which lost 2 bases and 2 bases, there was a span of 4 bases. Germline assignment: CDR1 SGHRS and CDR2 YFSETQ. The CDR3 bases are TGCGCCAGCAGCTTCCAAAACTATGGCTACACCTTC. Translation gives CASSFQNYGYTF. The variable domain in full, completed from reference TRBV5-1 and TRBJ1-2, reads KAGVTQTPRYLIKTRGQQVTLSCSPISGHRSVSWYQQTPGQGLQFLFEYFSETQRNKGNFPGRFSGRQFSNSRSEMNVSTLELGDSALYLCASSFQNYGYTFGSGTRLTVV.

V gene TRBV3-1 (or the pseudogene TRBV3-2) combines with J gene TRBJ1-6; 7 bases match TRBD1. Germline trimming cut 4 bases from V and 10 bases from J; bases unmatched to any gene: 7. Germline loops: CDR1 LGHDT, CDR2 YNNKEL (reference sequence). This CDR3 comprises 14 residues. CDR3 DNA sequence: TGTGCCAGCAGCCCTAGGGGGCCCGAGTCACCCCTCCACTTT. Translating gives CASSPRGPESPLHF.

This chain joins TRBV14 and TRBJ1-1; the D is unclear. In germline, CDR1 is SGHDN, CDR2 FVKESK. CDR3 length: 13 residues. Trimming stripped 0 bases from V and 10 bases from J, with 12 bases between. In nucleotides, the CDR3 is TGTGCCAGCAGCCAAGATCGAACGGGCTCAGCTTTCTTT. Amino acid sequence: CASSQDRTGSAFF.

The chain joins TRBV7-4 to TRBJ1-1; no firm D call. The germline CDR1 and CDR2 sequences are SGHVT and SQSDAQ. The CDR3 is 11 residues long. Trimming left V 10 bases short and J 3 bases short, with 9 bases between. For the CDR3, the DNA is TGTGCCATGAACGTTCACACTGAAGCTTTCTTT. The encoded protein is CAMNVHTEAFF.

This clone came up once. The rearrangement links TRBV11-3 to TRBJ2-1; TRBD2 matches 10 bases. The germline gives CDR1 SGHNT, CDR2 YENEEA. The CDR3 is made up of 15 amino acids. The trim removed 5 bases at V and 3 bases at J, leaving 4 bases unmatched. The CDR3, as DNA: TGTGCCAGCAGCCGTGGACTAGCGGACTACAATGAGCAGTTCTTC. It specifies CASSRGLADYNEQFF.

In its sample, this clone was seen many times. For the CDR3, the DNA is TGTGCCAGCAGCGCTTCCGGGACTTACTACAATGAGCAGTTCTTC. Translating it yields CASSASGTYYNEQFF. The gene calls are TRBV9 and TRBJ2-1, with a possible D match to TRBD2 (6 bases). The V gene lost 3 bases and the J gene lost 3 bases, with 13 bases spanning the gap. The germline CDR1 and CDR2 sequences are SGDLS and YYNGEE. The CDR3 sequence is 15 residues long.

This chain links TRBV6-5 with TRBJ1-5; TRBD1 is a possible D gene (6 bases). Trimming removed 6 bases from V and 4 bases from J, with 10 bases in between. This CDR3 contains 13 residues. Per the germline V gene, CDR1 is MNHEY and CDR2 is SVGAGI. CDR3 DNA: TGTGCCAGCAGGACAGGACGGAATCAGCCCCAGCATTTT. Translation: CASRTGRNQPQHF.

The V gene is TRBV7-8, the J gene TRBJ1-1; possible D gene TRBD1, 5 bases. The CDR3 loop spans 16 amino acids. V was clipped by 0 bases and J by 4 bases, with 15 bases between them. CDR1 and CDR2 from the germline V gene are SGHVS and FQNEAQ. This CDR3 is CASSLASTGVGTEAFF. In DNA form, the CDR3 reads TGTGCCAGCAGCTTAGCCTCTACAGGCGTGGGCACTGAAGCTTTCTTT.